The 6 T cell receptor beta chains below were found in one sample sequenced in a study of shared clonotypes between healthy human individuals. Sequencing was performed with immunoSEQ multiplex PCR; in TCRdb, only in-frame clones are kept and a portion is missing. The table shows over a million clones, with more than 95% occurring only once. Sequenced: naive CD4+ T cells sorted from blood. The sample's subset: CD45RA+ positively selected. These receptors originate from a man aged 25 to 40 in good health.

The rearrangement links TRBV27 to TRBJ2-7, with TRBD2 matching 8 bases. Unmatched junction bases numbered 10, after V lost 9 bases and J lost 3 bases. Germline CDR1 MNHEY, CDR2 SMNVEV (reference sequence). There are 14 residues in the CDR3. The CDR3 DNA sequence: TGTGCCAGTTCGTTTAGCGGGATCAGCTACGAGCAGTACTTC. It encodes CASSFSGISYEQYF.

This clone is a singleton in its sample. Here the CDR3 DNA reads TGCGCCAGCAGCGTAACGCCGGGACTAGCGGGAGACGAGCAGTACTTC. Translated: CASSVTPGLAGDEQYF. The chain joins TRBV10-2 to TRBJ2-7, with TRBD2 matching over 14 bases. The CDR3 sequence is 16 residues long. Per germline, CDR1 WSHSY and CDR2 SAAADI. With V trimmed by 6 bases and J by 5 bases, 9 bases remained unmatched.

CDR3 DNA sequence: TGCGCCAGCGGCAATGGGCCGAACACTGAAGCTTTCTTT. This codes for CASGNGPNTEAFF. The chain carries TRBV5-1 and TRBJ1-1, with D unclear. The germline V gene encodes CDR1 SGHRS and CDR2 YFSETQ. The V gene lost 7 bases and the J gene lost 1 base, with 11 bases spanning the gap. The CDR3 spans 13 residues.

J is TRBJ2-2 and V is TRBV13; no firm D call. The V and J ends lost 8 bases and 6 bases respectively, with 16 bases between them. This CDR3 is 14 amino acids long. CDR1 PRHDT and CDR2 FYEKMQ come from the germline V gene (reference sequence). The CDR3 DNA sequence: TGTGCCAGCGGGAAGGTAGCTAGTGCCGGGGAGCTGTTTTTT. It yields the protein CASGKVASAGELFF.

This sequence joins TRBV10-3 and TRBJ2-3, with 7 bases lining up with TRBD2. The CDR3 covers 14 residues. The V gene's germline CDR1 is ENHRY and CDR2 SYGVKD. Germline trimming cut 4 bases from V and 1 base from J; bases unmatched to any gene: 2. The DNA for the CDR3 is TGTGCCATCAGTGCTCGGGAGGGCACAGATACGCAGTATTTT. Translation gives CAISAREGTDTQYF.

V and J are TRBV11-2 and TRBJ2-2; weak D call: TRBD2 (6 bases). CDR1 and CDR2 (germline): SGHAT, FQNNGV. The V end lost 3 bases, the J end lost 4 bases, and 12 bases lay between the germline ends. The length of the CDR3 is 15 residues. CDR3 bases: TGTGCCAGCAGCTTTTGGGGGACTGGCACCGGGGAGCTGTTTTTT. It encodes CASSFWGTGTGELFF.